This T cell receptor beta chain was sequenced for a study of shared T cell receptors in the human thymus. CDR3 length: 17 amino acids. Germline-derived CDR1 and CDR2 are MDHEN and SYDVKM. Trimming removed 3 bases from V and 2 bases from J; junction bases left unmatched: 11. Sequenced by immunoSEQ multiplex PCR; TCRdb stores in-frame clones only, minus some. The table records about 380,000 clones, approximately 95% of them present only once. The material sequenced was thymocytes. The chain uses TRBV28 and TRBJ2-3, with 7 bases lining up with TRBD2. The source of this sequence is a human donor. CDR3 nucleotides: TGTGCCAGCAGTTTTCGGGAGGTGTTCTTTCACACAGATACGCAGTATTTT. This translates into CASSFREVFFHTDTQYF. The full variable domain, completed using reference TRBV28 and TRBJ2-3, is DVKVTQSSRYLVKRTGEKVFLECVQDMDHENMFWYRQDPGLGLRLIYFSYDVKMKEKGDIPEGYSVSREKKERFSLILESASTNQTSMYLCASSFREVFFHTDTQYFGPGTRLTVL.